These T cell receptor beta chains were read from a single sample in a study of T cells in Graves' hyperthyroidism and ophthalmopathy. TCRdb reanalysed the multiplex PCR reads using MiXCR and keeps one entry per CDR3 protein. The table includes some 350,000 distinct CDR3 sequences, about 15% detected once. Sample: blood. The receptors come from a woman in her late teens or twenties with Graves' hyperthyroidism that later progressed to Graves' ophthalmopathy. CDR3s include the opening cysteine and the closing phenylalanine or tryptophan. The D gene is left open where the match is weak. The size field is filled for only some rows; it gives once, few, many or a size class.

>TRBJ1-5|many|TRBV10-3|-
CAISERFQGDQPQHF
TGTGCCATCAGTGAGAGATTTCAGGGCGATCAGCCCCAGCATTTT
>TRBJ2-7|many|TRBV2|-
CAWTESSYEQYF
TGTGCGTGGACAGAGAGCTCCTACGAGCAGTACTTC
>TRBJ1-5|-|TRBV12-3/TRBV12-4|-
CASSLMGSNQPQHF
TGTGCCAGCAGTTTAATGGGTAGCAATCAGCCCCAGCATTTT
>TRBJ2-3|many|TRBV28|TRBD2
CASSSQGVAGGPDTQYF
TGTGCCAGCAGTTCCCAAGGGGTAGCGGGAGGGCCCGATACGCAGTATTTT
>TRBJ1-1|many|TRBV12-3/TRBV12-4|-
CASSPIRDDTEAFF
TGTGCCAGCAGTCCGATCAGGGATGACACTGAAGCTTTCTTT
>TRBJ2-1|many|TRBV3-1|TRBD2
CASSLPASGSSGEQFF
TGTGCCAGCAGCCTACCGGCTAGCGGGAGTTCCGGTGAGCAGTTCTTC
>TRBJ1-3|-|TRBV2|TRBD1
CASSDDRVPEFSGNTIYF
TGTGCCAGCAGTGACGACAGGGTCCCTGAGTTCTCTGGAAACACCATATATTTT
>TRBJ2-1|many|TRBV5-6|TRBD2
CASSIPGTSGYNEQFF
TGTGCCAGCAGTATCCCCGGGACTAGCGGTTACAATGAGCAGTTCTTC
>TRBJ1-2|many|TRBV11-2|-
CASSSRGGFGYTF
TGTGCCAGCAGCTCCCGCGGAGGGTTTGGCTACACCTTC
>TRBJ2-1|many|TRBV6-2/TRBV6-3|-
CASSYSAPGYGFYNEQFF
TGTGCCAGCAGTTACTCTGCCCCAGGGTACGGATTCTACAATGAGCAGTTCTTC
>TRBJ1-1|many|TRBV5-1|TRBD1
CASSTGTVVDTEAFF
TGCGCCAGCAGCACCGGGACAGTGGTTGACACTGAAGCTTTCTTT
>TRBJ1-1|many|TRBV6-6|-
CASSYSNHPSAEAFF
TGTGCCAGCAGTTACTCGAATCATCCATCGGCTGAAGCTTTCTTT
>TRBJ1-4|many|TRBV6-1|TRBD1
CASSYPTGGTNEKLFF
TGTGCCAGCAGTTACCCTACAGGGGGGACTAATGAAAAACTGTTTTTT
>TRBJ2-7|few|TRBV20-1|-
CSARAFNLLSYEQYF
TGCAGTGCTAGAGCGTTCAATCTCCTGTCCTACGAGCAGTACTTC
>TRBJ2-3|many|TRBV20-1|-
CSAREDGSTDTQYF
TGCAGTGCTAGAGAGGACGGGAGTACAGATACGCAGTATTTT
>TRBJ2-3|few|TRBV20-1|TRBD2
CSARKKREGSTDTQYF
TGCAGTGCTAGAAAGAAGAGGGAGGGGAGCACAGATACGCAGTATTTT
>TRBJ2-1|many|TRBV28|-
CASSPRYEQFF
TGTGCCAGCAGTCCTAGGTATGAGCAGTTCTTC
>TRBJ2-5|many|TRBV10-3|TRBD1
CATRARDSQETQYF
TGTGCCACCAGGGCTAGGGACAGCCAAGAGACCCAGTACTTC
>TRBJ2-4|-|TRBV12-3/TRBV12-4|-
CASSPRPAKNIQYF
TGTGCCAGCAGTCCCCGTCCAGCCAAAAACATTCAGTACTTC
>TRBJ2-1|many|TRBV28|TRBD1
CASSRPYSGGFNDEQFF
TGTGCCAGCAGTCGACCTTACTCAGGGGGCTTTAATGATGAGCAGTTCTTC
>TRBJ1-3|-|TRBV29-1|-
CSVVGVSGNTIYF
TGCAGCGTTGTGGGAGTCTCTGGAAACACCATATATTTT
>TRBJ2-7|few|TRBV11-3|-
CASSLHGAPYEQYF
TGTGCCAGCAGCCTACACGGCGCACCCTACGAGCAGTACTTC
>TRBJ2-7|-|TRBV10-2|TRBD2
CASRTRASGTYEQYF
TGCGCCAGCAGAACCCGGGCTAGCGGGACCTACGAGCAGTACTTC
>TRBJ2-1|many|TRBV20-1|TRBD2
CSASTAGSSYNEQFF
TGCAGTGCTAGTACAGCGGGGAGCTCCTACAATGAGCAGTTCTTC
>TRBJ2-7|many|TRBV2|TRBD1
CASSGGGDRDEYEQYF
TGTGCCAGCAGTGGGGGGGGGGACAGGGACGAATACGAGCAGTACTTC
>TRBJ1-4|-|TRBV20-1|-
CSARAPDSNEKLFF
TGCAGTGCTAGGGCTCCTGACAGTAACGAAAAACTGTTTTTT
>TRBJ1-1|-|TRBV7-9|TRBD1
CASSPETGGSTEAFF
TGTGCCAGCAGCCCGGAGACAGGGGGCTCCACTGAAGCTTTCTTT
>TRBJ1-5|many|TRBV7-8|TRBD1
CASSLGRDRGRRNQPQHF
TGTGCCAGCAGCTTAGGTCGGGACAGGGGAAGACGCAATCAGCCCCAGCATTTT
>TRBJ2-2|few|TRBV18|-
CASSPQGGWTGELFF
TGTGCCAGCTCACCTCAGGGAGGTTGGACCGGGGAGCTGTTTTTT
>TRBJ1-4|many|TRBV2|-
CASRAPTGTGEEKLFF
TGTGCCAGCAGGGCCCCTACCGGGACGGGTGAGGAAAAACTGTTTTTT
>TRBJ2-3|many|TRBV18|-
CASSPPGSDTQYF
TGTGCCAGCTCACCACCCGGGTCAGATACGCAGTATTTT
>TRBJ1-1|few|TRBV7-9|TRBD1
CASSLEGQGATEAFF
TGTGCCAGCAGCTTAGAGGGACAGGGGGCTACTGAAGCTTTCTTT
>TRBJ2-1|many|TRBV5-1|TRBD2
CASSPGTSGFQISYNEQFF
TGCGCCAGCAGCCCTGGGACTAGCGGGTTTCAAATCTCCTACAATGAGCAGTTCTTC
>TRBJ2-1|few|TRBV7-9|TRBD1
CASSLDDRALYNEQFF
TGTGCCAGCAGCTTAGACGACAGGGCCCTCTACAATGAGCAGTTCTTC
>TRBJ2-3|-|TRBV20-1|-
CSARDLGVGLYF
TGCAGTGCTAGAGATTTGGGGGTAGGCTTGTATTTT
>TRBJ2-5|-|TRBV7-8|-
CASSIGTGPPYF
TGTGCCAGCAGCATAGGGACGGGACCGCCGTACTTC